Detailed here is one TCR beta chain. CDR1 SGHAT and CDR2 FQNNGV come from the germline V gene. Trimming shortened V by 6 bases and J by 0 bases, and 11 bases separated the two germline ends. This CDR3 contains 15 residues. The sample originates from a study of blood T cell repertoires in COVID-19. This table comes from immunoSEQ multiplex PCR, and its TCRdb copy is limited to in-frame clones, with some not included. Of a few hundred thousand clones in the sample, 89% were seen once. This rearrangement joins TRBV11-2 to TRBJ2-2; a weak D match, TRBD1 (6 bases). The sequenced material came from peripheral blood. This receptor was identified in a woman aged 40 to 50 who had recovered from COVID-19. The CDR3 bases are TGTGCCAGCAGTACCGGGACAACGAACACCGGGGAGCTGTTTTTT. This encodes CASSTGTTNTGELFF. The complete variable domain, with remaining parts taken from reference TRBV11-2 and TRBJ2-2, reads EAGVAQSPRYKIIEKRQSVAFWCNPISGHATLYWYQQILGQGPKLLIQFQNNGVVDDSQLPKDRFSAERLKGVDSTLKIQPAKLEDSAVYLCASSTGTTNTGELFFGEGSRLTVL.